This record covers a single TCR beta chain. Its antigen is not identified. Sequencing used immunoSEQ multiplex PCR; TCRdb keeps in-frame clones, though not all of them. This sample carries about 130,000 clones, around 87% of them seen once, and the ten largest clones take approximately 1.5%. This entry belongs to a study of T cell responses to AZD1222 COVID-19 vaccine. The V and J ends lost 5 bases and 0 bases respectively, with 12 bases between them. The CDR3 loop spans 15 amino acids. Per germline, CDR1 MDHEN and CDR2 SYDVKM. Study-level points and caveats: Only a handful of AZD1222 recipients were seropositive at baseline. No day 14 peak samples; only post-peak repertoires were characterized. Along spike, vaccine-associated CD4 TCRs were found throughout, with dominance at 160-218 and 743-854. There were mostly white British donors and more females than males, and clonal diversity was possibly underestimated.

Sample: peripheral blood, taken on day 0 of AZD1222 vaccination. The rearrangement uses TRBV28 and TRBJ2-3; D is unclear. This TCR was recovered from an adult in good health. CDR3 region: CASSLGRLSTDTQYF. The CDR3 coding sequence is TGTGCCAGCAGTCTCGGACGGTTAAGCACAGATACGCAGTATTTT.